Below are 16 T cell receptor beta chains sequenced from a single sample in a study of T cells in Graves' hyperthyroidism and ophthalmopathy. The investigators amplified TCR beta CDR3 regions from RNA transcripts. The HTBI set primed first-round TCR CDR3 RT-PCR. TCRdb processed the multiplex PCR reads anew with MiXCR; each CDR3 protein has one entry. The repertoire holds around 600,000 distinct CDR3 sequences, 13% to 15% seen once, with roughly 6.9% in the top ten. Input material: blood. The receptors were gathered from a young woman with Graves' ophthalmopathy.

This clonotype appeared a few times. The chain links TRBV5-5 to TRBJ1-5, with D perhaps TRBD1 (5 bases). CDR3 size: 17 residues. Germline V gene sequence: CDR1 SGHKS, CDR2 YYEKEE (reference sequence). V lost 0 bases and J 4 bases, leaving 17 bases between the germline ends. The CDR3 nucleotides are TGTGCCAGCAGCTTGGGGGGAATAGGGGCGTTAAATCAGCCCCAGCATTTT. Translating it yields CASSLGGIGALNQPQHF.

In its sample, this clonotype was seen many times. The chain links TRBV12-3 or TRBV12-4 to TRBJ2-3; a weak D match, TRBD2 (6 bases). V lost 8 bases and J 2 bases, leaving 20 bases between the germline ends. The CDR3 runs to 16 residues. The DNA for the CDR3 is TGTGCCAGCGATGATGGAGGGAGACTCTCCACAGATACGCAGTATTTT. Its translation: CASDDGGRLSTDTQYF.

The V gene is TRBV24-1, the J gene TRBJ2-1; D not certain. CDR1 is KGHDR, CDR2 SFDVKD, per germline. V dropped 7 bases and J dropped 6 bases, with 12 bases sitting between them. The CDR3 length is 13 residues. CDR3 sequence (DNA): TGTGCCACCAGAACGACGCAGATCAATGAGCAGTTCTTC. Translated: CATRTTQINEQFF.

The V and J genes are TRBV9 and TRBJ2-1, with 15 bases fitting TRBD2. The V gene end was trimmed by 4 bases and the J gene end by 4 bases; junction bases not matched to a gene: 12. Germline lookup yields CDR1 SGDLS and CDR2 YYNGEE. CDR3 length: 19 amino acids. The CDR3 DNA sequence: TGTGCCAGCAGCCCCCGTCCGGGACTAGCGGGAGGTCCTTACAATGAGCAGTTCTTC. Translating it yields CASSPRPGLAGGPYNEQFF.

There are a few counts of this clonotype. V is TRBV18 and J is TRBJ2-3; 10 bases align to TRBD1. This CDR3 comprises 16 residues. Germline V gives CDR1 KGHSH, CDR2 LQKENI. V was clipped by 3 bases and J by 6 bases; unmatched bases: 9. The CDR3 DNA reads as TGTGCCAGCTCACCCCCCCGGGACAGGGGTCGGGATACGCAGTATTTT. This codes for CASSPPRDRGRDTQYF.

This clonotype was seen at least ten times. V gene TRBV7-2 combines with J gene TRBJ2-2, with TRBD1 identical over 7 bases. After removal of 5 bases from V and 0 bases from J, the junction contained 3 bases not matched to a gene. CDR3 size: 15 residues. Germline V lookup: CDR1 SGHTA, CDR2 FQGNSA. CDR3 nucleotide sequence: TGTGCCAGCAGCCCGGGACAGTCGAACACCGGGGAGCTGTTTTTT. Translating it yields CASSPGQSNTGELFF.

This clonotype was recorded many times. The J gene is TRBJ2-1, the V gene TRBV5-6; 13 bases are shared with TRBD2. Germline CDR1 SGHDT, CDR2 YYEEEE. J gave up 3 bases and V 4 bases, and 10 bases lay outside the gene matches. This CDR3 has 18 amino acids. CDR3 protein: CASSPGTSGARFYNEQFF. The CDR3 DNA reads as TGTGCCAGCAGCCCCGGGACTAGCGGGGCTAGATTCTACAATGAGCAGTTCTTC. Looking up the rest from reference TRBV5-6 and TRBJ2-1 gives the full variable domain: DAGVTQSPTHLIKTRGQQVTLRCSPKSGHDTVSWYQQALGQGPQFIFQYYEEEERQRGNFPDRFSGHQFPNYSSELNVNALLLGDSALYLCASSPGTSGARFYNEQFFGPGTRLTVL.

This clonotype has ten or more counts. This chain connects TRBV20-1 to TRBJ1-2; possibly TRBD1 for D (6 bases). Per germline, CDR1 DFQATT and CDR2 SNEGSKA (reference sequence). The CDR3 covers 15 residues. Trimming took off 0 bases at V and 0 bases at J, with 11 bases between the two ends. The CDR3 spells CSARDHRASNYGYTF. The CDR3 region has the DNA TGCAGTGCTAGAGATCACAGGGCTTCTAACTATGGCTACACCTTC.

This clonotype appeared many times. The rearrangement joins TRBV7-6 to TRBJ2-7; 8 positions match TRBD1. V shed 2 bases, J shed 5 bases, and the junction held 5 bases outside the gene matches. Germline values: CDR1 SGHVS, CDR2 FNYEAQ. This CDR3 spans 14 amino acids. The CDR3 nucleotides are TGTGCCAGCAGCTTACAGGGGGCGCAGAACGAGCAGTACTTC. It is translated as CASSLQGAQNEQYF.

V usage is TRBV6-5 and J usage is TRBJ2-3; D possibly corresponds to TRBD1 (6 bases). This CDR3 has 14 amino acids. V lost 2 bases, J lost 3 bases, and 9 bases lay in between. Germline CDR1 and CDR2: MNHEY and SVGAGI. The DNA for the CDR3 is TGTGCCAGCAGTTACGTTAGGGGGACAGATACGCAGTATTTT. Protein product: CASSYVRGTDTQYF.

This clonotype appeared many times. V and J are TRBV30 and TRBJ2-1, with a possible D match to TRBD2 (6 bases). This CDR3 is built from 13 residues. Germline V gene data show CDR1 as GTSNPN and CDR2 as SVGIG (reference sequence). V lost 0 bases and J 9 bases, leaving 12 bases between the germline ends. The CDR3 nucleotides read TGTGCCTGGAGTGTATTGGGGGGAAGTGAGCAGTTCTTC. It codes for CAWSVLGGSEQFF. Full variable domain (remainder filled in from reference TRBV30 and TRBJ2-1): SQTIHQWPATLVQPVGSPLSLECTVEGTSNPNLYWYRQAAGRGLQLLFYSVGIGQISSEVPQNLSASRPQDRQFILSSKKLLLSDSGFYLCAWSVLGGSEQFFGPGTRLTVL.

This clonotype has ten or more counts. CDR3 DNA: TGCAGTGCTAGTGGGCAAGGTCCAGAAGCTTTCTTT. Amino acids: CSASGQGPEAFF. The chain combines TRBV20-1 with TRBJ1-1, with D unresolved. The CDR3 covers 12 residues. V shed 3 bases and J shed 8 bases, with 13 bases lying between them. CDR1 is DFQATT and CDR2 is SNEGSKA in the germline V gene (reference sequence).

This clonotype was observed many times. This chain connects TRBV6-2 or TRBV6-3 to TRBJ2-5, with D possibly called TRBD1 or TRBD2 (5 bases each). V was clipped by 0 bases and J by 0 bases, with 11 bases between them. Germline loops: CDR1 MNHEY, CDR2 SVGEGT. This CDR3 has 16 residues. CDR3 loop: CASSYSKWGYQETQYF. CDR3 sequence (DNA): TGTGCCAGCAGTTACTCGAAGTGGGGGTACCAAGAGACCCAGTACTTC.

This clonotype has a count of ten or more. The chain couples TRBV11-3 to TRBJ1-1, with TRBD1 as a possible D gene (6 bases). V lost 3 bases and J 6 bases, leaving 8 bases between the germline ends. This CDR3 is 12 amino acids long. Germline lookup yields CDR1 SGHNT and CDR2 YENEEA. CDR3 DNA: TGTGCCAGCAGCTTGGACAGATCTGAAGCTTTCTTT. Its translation is CASSLDRSEAFF.

The genes are TRBV2 and TRBJ2-7; 11 positions agree with TRBD2. This CDR3 is built from 16 residues. Germline V gene sequence: CDR1 SNHLY, CDR2 FYNNEI. Trimming at V came to 3 bases and at J to 2 bases, leaving 6 bases not matched to a gene. This CDR3 is CASSEISGRAPYEQYF. The CDR3 bases are TGTGCCAGCAGTGAGATTAGCGGGAGGGCCCCCTACGAGCAGTACTTC.

The chain is built from TRBV3-1 and TRBJ2-6, with 12 bases that match TRBD2. The germline gives CDR1 LGHDT, CDR2 YNNKEL (reference sequence). The CDR3 extends over 17 amino acids. The J segment lost 2 bases and the V segment lost 1 base, leaving 0 bases of the junction unmatched. The CDR3: CASSQGTSGTGANVLTF. CDR3 nucleotides: TGTGCCAGCAGCCAAGGGACTAGCGGGACTGGGGCCAACGTCCTGACTTTC.